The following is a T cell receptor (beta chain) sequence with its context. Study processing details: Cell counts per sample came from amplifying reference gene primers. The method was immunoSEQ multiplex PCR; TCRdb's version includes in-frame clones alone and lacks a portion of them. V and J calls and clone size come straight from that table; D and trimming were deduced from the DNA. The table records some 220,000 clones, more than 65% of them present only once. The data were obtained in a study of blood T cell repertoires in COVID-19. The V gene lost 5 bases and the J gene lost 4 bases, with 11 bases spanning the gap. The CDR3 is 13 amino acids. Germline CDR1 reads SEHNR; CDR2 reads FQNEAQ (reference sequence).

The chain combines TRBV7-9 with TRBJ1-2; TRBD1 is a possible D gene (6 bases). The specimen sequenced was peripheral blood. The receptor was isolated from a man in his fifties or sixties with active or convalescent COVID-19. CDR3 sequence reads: CASSPGVPYGYTF. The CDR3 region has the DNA TGTGCCAGCAGCCCAGGGGTCCCCTATGGCTACACCTTC. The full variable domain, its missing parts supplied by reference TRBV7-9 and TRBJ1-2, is DTGVSQNPRHKITKRGQNVTFRCDPISEHNRLYWYRQTLGQGPEFLTYFQNEAQLEKSRLLSDRFSAERPKGSFSTLEIQRTEQGDSAMYLCASSPGVPYGYTFGSGTRLTVV.